The rows below give T cell receptor beta chains drawn from one sample of a study of blood T cell repertoires in COVID-19. Produced via immunoSEQ multiplex PCR; TCRdb's table is partial and in-frame only. The sample has over 250,000 clones, 80% to 90% seen once. The sequenced material came from PBMCs or T cells enriched from blood (not recorded which). Every receptor here comes from a woman younger than 45 who had recovered from COVID-19. Each CDR3 is given with its conserved first and last residue. The order of the fields is D gene, J gene, clone size, V gene, CDR3 protein, CDR3 DNA. A D gene is named only where the DNA matches it firmly. The size entry is marked missing in some rows and otherwise reads once, few, many or a size class.

NA,TRBJ1-1,few,TRBV5-1,CASSVGSARNTEAFF,TGCGCCAGCAGCGTTGGGAGCGCCCGGAACACTGAAGCTTTCTTT
NA,TRBJ2-1,NA,TRBV5-1,CASSFREPNEQFF,TGCGCCAGCAGCTTTCGGGAACCCAATGAGCAGTTCTTC
NA,TRBJ2-5,NA,TRBV27,CASSFPGDTYYQETQYF,TGTGCCAGCAGTTTCCCCGGGGACACCTACTACCAAGAGACCCAGTACTTC
TRBD1,TRBJ1-2,once,TRBV6-5,CASSYLEGADGYTF,TGTGCCAGCAGTTACCTCGAGGGGGCGGATGGCTACACCTTC
NA,TRBJ1-1,NA,TRBV5-4,CASSRVTAPEAFF,TGTGCCAGCAGCAGGGTGACAGCTCCGGAAGCTTTCTTT
NA,TRBJ2-1,NA,TRBV28,CASSFGGAGNEQFF,TGTGCCAGCAGTTTTGGAGGGGCCGGCAATGAGCAGTTCTTC
NA,TRBJ1-1,once,TRBV6-5,CASSKDWTVNTEAFF,TGTGCCAGCAGTAAGGACTGGACAGTGAACACTGAAGCTTTCTTT
TRBD2,TRBJ2-7,few,TRBV11-2,CASSFNVPGGEQYF,TGTGCCAGCAGCTTTAACGTCCCGGGAGGGGAGCAGTACTTC
NA,TRBJ1-3,NA,TRBV2,CASVTGTSLGNTIYF,TGTGCCAGCGTCACAGGGACCTCTCTCGGAAACACCATATATTTT
TRBD1,TRBJ2-1,NA,TRBV2,CASSEASGGRFNEQFF,TGTGCCAGCAGTGAAGCCTCAGGGGGCCGCTTCAATGAGCAGTTCTTC
TRBD1,TRBJ1-1,NA,TRBV29-1,CSVEHRGLGTEAFF,TGCAGCGTTGAACACAGGGGGCTGGGTACTGAAGCTTTCTTT
NA,TRBJ1-1,NA,TRBV11-3,CASSLVRERSYRTNTEAFF,TGTGCCAGCAGCTTAGTCCGGGAAAGGAGTTACAGAACTAACACTGAAGCTTTCTTT
NA,TRBJ1-5,NA,TRBV18,CASSTTGGNQPQHF,TGTGCCAGCTCAACGACAGGTGGGAATCAGCCCCAGCATTTT
NA,TRBJ1-2,NA,TRBV6-5,CASMEGAGKYGYTF,TGTGCCAGCATGGAAGGGGCGGGGAAGTATGGCTACACCTTC
NA,TRBJ2-2,few,TRBV20-1,CSASRRDRTGELFF,TGCAGTGCTAGTAGGAGGGATCGGACCGGGGAGCTGTTTTTT
NA,TRBJ2-2,NA,TRBV7-9,CASSLASRTGELFF,TGTGCCAGCAGCTTAGCCTCCCGCACCGGGGAGCTGTTTTTT
NA,TRBJ2-7,once,TRBV5-5,CASSYTGTLGSGEQYF,TGTGCCAGCAGTTACACCGGGACCCTGGGTAGCGGCGAGCAGTACTTC
TRBD1,TRBJ2-5,NA,TRBV7-9,CASSADRTQETQYF,TGTGCCAGCAGCGCGGACAGGACTCAAGAGACCCAGTACTTC
NA,TRBJ1-2,NA,TRBV6-6,CASSYSARGNYGYTF,TGTGCCAGCAGTTACTCTGCCAGGGGAAACTATGGCTACACCTTC
TRBD1,TRBJ2-7,NA,TRBV7-8,CASSGTGRTYEQYF,TGTGCCAGCAGCGGGACAGGGCGGACCTACGAGCAGTACTTC
NA,TRBJ2-1,NA,TRBV3-1/TRBV3-2,CASSQGGGATYNEQFF,TGTGCCAGCAGCCAAGGTGGCGGGGCAACCTACAATGAGCAGTTCTTC
TRBD1,TRBJ1-2,NA,TRBV18,CASSPRTGDGYTF,TGTGCCAGCTCACCTAGGACAGGGGATGGCTACACCTTC
TRBD1,TRBJ1-2,NA,TRBV28,CASSLEFRTGGPNYGYTF,TGTGCCAGCAGTTTAGAGTTCCGGACAGGGGGCCCTAACTATGGCTACACCTTC
NA,TRBJ1-3,NA,TRBV7-9,CASSSRLDSGNTIYF,TGTGCCAGCAGCTCTCGACTGGACTCTGGAAACACCATATATTTT
NA,TRBJ2-1,NA,TRBV9,CASSVVSSPNEQFF,TGTGCCAGCAGCGTAGTAAGTAGCCCCAATGAGCAGTTCTTC
NA,TRBJ1-6,once,TRBV4-3,CASSSRLDSRHNSPLHF,TGCGCCAGCAGCTCCCGACTTGACAGTAGGCATAATTCACCCCTCCACTTT
TRBD1,TRBJ1-1,once,TRBV7-2,CASSLGTVGYTEAFF,TGTGCCAGCAGCCTAGGGACAGTTGGGTACACTGAAGCTTTCTTT
NA,TRBJ2-3,NA,TRBV11-2,CASSFRGRGQTDTQYF,TGTGCCAGCAGCTTTCGTGGGCGGGGGCAGACAGATACGCAGTATTTT
NA,TRBJ1-6,NA,TRBV5-1,CASSFASQGNSPLHF,TGCGCCAGCAGCTTTGCCTCTCAGGGAAATTCACCCCTCCACTTT
TRBD2,TRBJ2-3,NA,TRBV9,CASSAGISGETDTQYF,TGTGCCAGCAGCGCAGGCATTAGCGGGGAAACAGATACGCAGTATTTT
NA,TRBJ1-1,NA,TRBV5-1,CASSAAGLRNTEAFF,TGCGCCAGCAGCGCAGCGGGGCTTCGGAACACTGAAGCTTTCTTT
NA,TRBJ1-6,NA,TRBV4-3,CASSQEQYNSPLHF,TGCGCCAGCAGCCAAGAACAGTATAATTCACCCCTCCACTTT
NA,TRBJ1-4,once,TRBV3-1/TRBV3-2,CASSLSRVSEKLFF,TGTGCCAGCAGCCTGTCGAGGGTATCGGAAAAACTGTTTTTT
NA,TRBJ2-3,few,TRBV9,CASSVSRGTNTQYF,TGTGCCAGCAGCGTCTCTCGGGGAACGAATACGCAGTATTTT
NA,TRBJ1-3,few,TRBV24-1,CATSDAGDSGNTIYF,TGTGCCACCAGTGATGCGGGAGACTCTGGAAACACCATATATTTT
TRBD1,TRBJ1-2,NA,TRBV7-8,CASSGLTYTTGGGGYTF,TGTGCCAGCAGCGGCCTGACCTACACCACAGGGGGGGGTGGCTACACCTTC
NA,TRBJ1-4,few,TRBV6-5,CASTRQVNEKLFF,TGTGCCAGCACCCGACAGGTTAATGAAAAACTGTTTTTT
TRBD1,TRBJ2-7,NA,TRBV6-2/TRBV6-3,CASSQQGVARYEQYF,TGTGCCAGCAGCCAACAGGGGGTAGCGCGCTACGAGCAGTACTTC
NA,TRBJ1-1,once,TRBV18,CASSPQRQAVNTEAFF,TGTGCCAGCTCACCCCAGAGACAGGCAGTGAACACTGAAGCTTTCTTT
TRBD2,TRBJ2-5,NA,TRBV25-1,CASSDRSDYGLGETQYF,TGTGCCAGCAGTGATCGTTCGGACTACGGACTAGGGGAGACCCAGTACTTC
TRBD1,TRBJ1-6,NA,TRBV18,CASSPTTGSGNSPLHF,TGTGCCAGCTCACCGACGACAGGGTCGGGTAATTCACCCCTCCACTTT
TRBD2,TRBJ2-3,NA,TRBV29-1,CSVRLAGADTQYF,TGCAGCGTTAGGCTAGCGGGGGCAGATACGCAGTATTTT
TRBD1,TRBJ1-2,NA,TRBV7-9,CASSLTDRSAYGYTF,TGTGCCAGCAGCTTGACGGACAGGTCGGCCTATGGCTACACCTTC
TRBD1,TRBJ2-5,NA,TRBV10-3,CAVRDSNQETQYF,TGTGCCGTCCGGGACAGCAACCAAGAGACCCAGTACTTC
NA,TRBJ2-1,once,TRBV10-2,CASSEPSRGYNEQFF,TGCGCCAGCAGTGAGCCCTCCAGGGGCTACAATGAGCAGTTCTTC
NA,TRBJ1-2,NA,TRBV12-3/TRBV12-4,CASSPINYGYTF,TGTGCCAGCAGTCCAATTAACTATGGCTACACCTTC